This is a list of T cell receptor beta chains from one sample in a study of T-cell memory formation after mild COVID-19. Via MiXCR, TCRdb re-called the 5' RACE reads, giving one row per CDR3 protein. The sample lists around 340,000 distinct CDR3 sequences; roughly 21% were seen once. Sequencing used PBMCs or a T cell subset sorted from them (not recorded which). The receptors stem from an adult woman who had mild COVID-19 (a few samples of this study predate the infection). Cell type and time point are not known. The CDR3 runs from the conserved cysteine through the conserved F or W. D genes are given only for firm matches. Clone sizes are given selectively: once, few, many, or a class where the clone is expanded.

j_gene: TRBJ2-7; v_gene: TRBV5-1; abundance: few; d_gene: .; CDR3nt: TGCGCCAGCAGTCGGGGGACGAGCCTCTACGAGCAGTACTTC; CDR3aa: CASSRGTSLYEQYF
j_gene: TRBJ2-7; v_gene: TRBV30; abundance: .; d_gene: .; CDR3nt: TGTGCCTGGAGTGTACCGGGGGTCCACGAGCAGTACTTC; CDR3aa: CAWSVPGVHEQYF
j_gene: TRBJ2-2; v_gene: TRBV5-1; abundance: few; d_gene: .; CDR3nt: TGCGCCAGCAGCTTGACCCCCCCAGGCCTCAACACCGGGGAGCTGTTTTTT; CDR3aa: CASSLTPPGLNTGELFF
j_gene: TRBJ2-1; v_gene: TRBV11-3; abundance: .; d_gene: .; CDR3nt: TGTGCCAGCAGCTTAGATCTCGGTTCAGTTTTGCTCAATGAGCAGTTCTTC; CDR3aa: CASSLDLGSVLLNEQFF
j_gene: TRBJ2-5; v_gene: TRBV5-8; abundance: many; d_gene: TRBD2; CDR3nt: TGTGCCAGCAGCTTCGGCGGGAGCTCAATAGGAGAGACCCAGTACTTC; CDR3aa: CASSFGGSSIGETQYF
j_gene: TRBJ2-3; v_gene: TRBV7-8; abundance: .; d_gene: .; CDR3nt: TGTGCCAGCAGCTTAAGGCGACCTTGGGGGCGGGGGAGCACAGATACGCAGTATTTT; CDR3aa: CASSLRRPWGRGSTDTQYF
j_gene: TRBJ2-3; v_gene: TRBV4-3; abundance: few; d_gene: TRBD2; CDR3nt: TGCGCCAGCAGCCAAGGAGGCGGGAGATCGAATACGCAGTATTTT; CDR3aa: CASSQGGGRSNTQYF
j_gene: TRBJ2-7; v_gene: TRBV7-6; abundance: .; d_gene: TRBD1; CDR3nt: TGTGCCAGCAGCTCCGGACAGGGGAATTTCTACGAGCAGTACTTC; CDR3aa: CASSSGQGNFYEQYF
j_gene: TRBJ2-7; v_gene: TRBV12-3/TRBV12-4; abundance: few; d_gene: TRBD2; CDR3nt: TGTGCCAGCACCGATACCGGGACTAACTACGAGCAGTACTTC; CDR3aa: CASTDTGTNYEQYF
j_gene: TRBJ2-7; v_gene: TRBV12-3/TRBV12-4; abundance: few; d_gene: .; CDR3nt: TGTGCCAGCAGTCTCCGGACAGGAGGGGAGCAGTACTTC; CDR3aa: CASSLRTGGEQYF
j_gene: TRBJ2-3; v_gene: TRBV20-1; abundance: few; d_gene: TRBD1; CDR3nt: TGCAGTGCTAGTGTGGACAGGGTTTTTGATACGCAGTATTTT; CDR3aa: CSASVDRVFDTQYF
j_gene: TRBJ1-1; v_gene: TRBV18; abundance: .; d_gene: .; CDR3nt: TGTGCCAGCTCATCATTACCCACACCAGGGAACACTGAAGCTTTCTTT; CDR3aa: CASSSLPTPGNTEAFF
j_gene: TRBJ1-4; v_gene: TRBV27; abundance: .; d_gene: TRBD1; CDR3nt: TGTGCCAGCAGTTTATATCCTTGGGCAGGGGGGACAACTAATGAAAAACTGTTTTTT; CDR3aa: CASSLYPWAGGTTNEKLFF
j_gene: TRBJ2-2; v_gene: TRBV5-5; abundance: few; d_gene: TRBD2; CDR3nt: TGTGCCAGCAGCTTGGGCCCTGGGACTAGCGGGACCCACGGGGAGCTGTTTTTT; CDR3aa: CASSLGPGTSGTHGELFF
j_gene: TRBJ1-5; v_gene: TRBV4-2; abundance: .; d_gene: TRBD1; CDR3nt: TGTGCCAGCAGCCAAGCACAGGGGGCAAATCAGCCCCAGCATTTT; CDR3aa: CASSQAQGANQPQHF
j_gene: TRBJ2-7; v_gene: TRBV5-1; abundance: few; d_gene: .; CDR3nt: TGCGCCAGCAGCTTGGGGGACACGGGCGAGCAGTACTTC; CDR3aa: CASSLGDTGEQYF
j_gene: TRBJ1-1; v_gene: TRBV13; abundance: few; d_gene: .; CDR3nt: TGTGCCAGCAGCCTCCCAGGGTTTTCTGAAGCTTTCTTT; CDR3aa: CASSLPGFSEAFF
j_gene: TRBJ2-7; v_gene: TRBV6-2/TRBV6-3; abundance: once; d_gene: .; CDR3nt: TGTGCCAGCAGCCTTATCACAGGGGGGGGATTCTACGAGCAGTACTTC; CDR3aa: CASSLITGGGFYEQYF
j_gene: TRBJ2-1; v_gene: TRBV7-6; abundance: .; d_gene: TRBD2; CDR3nt: TGTGCCAGCAGCGGAACTAGCGGGAGTTTCAATGAGCAGTTCTTC; CDR3aa: CASSGTSGSFNEQFF
j_gene: TRBJ2-7; v_gene: TRBV20-1; abundance: few; d_gene: TRBD2; CDR3nt: TGCAGTGCTAGAGACAGCAGCGGGAGTGGGTACGAGCAGTACTTC; CDR3aa: CSARDSSGSGYEQYF
j_gene: TRBJ2-5; v_gene: TRBV24-1; abundance: few; d_gene: TRBD1; CDR3nt: TGTGCCACCAGTGCACCGGGACAGGGGTCGGAGACCCAGTACTTC; CDR3aa: CATSAPGQGSETQYF
j_gene: TRBJ2-7; v_gene: TRBV27; abundance: .; d_gene: .; CDR3nt: TGTGCCAGCAGTCCGGGACCGGACTCCTACGAGCAGTACTTC; CDR3aa: CASSPGPDSYEQYF
j_gene: TRBJ2-7; v_gene: TRBV5-6; abundance: few; d_gene: .; CDR3nt: TGTGCCAGCAGCTTAACAGGACACCTGGACTACGAGCAGTACTTC; CDR3aa: CASSLTGHLDYEQYF
j_gene: TRBJ2-7; v_gene: TRBV6-5; abundance: .; d_gene: .; CDR3nt: TGTGCCAGCAGTTACTCCCCAGACTTGGGTGAGCAGTACTTC; CDR3aa: CASSYSPDLGEQYF
j_gene: TRBJ1-1; v_gene: TRBV5-5; abundance: .; d_gene: .; CDR3nt: TGTGCCAGCAGCTTGTTTGCCACCTGGAACACTGAAGCTTTCTTT; CDR3aa: CASSLFATWNTEAFF
j_gene: TRBJ2-3; v_gene: TRBV15; abundance: few; d_gene: TRBD2; CDR3nt: TGTGCCACGGTGGCTAGCGGGGGGGCCACTAGCACAGATACGCAGTATTTT; CDR3aa: CATVASGGATSTDTQYF
j_gene: TRBJ2-2; v_gene: TRBV12-3/TRBV12-4; abundance: .; d_gene: .; CDR3nt: TGTGCCAGCAGTCCGTCTAGGGCCGGGGAGCTGTTTTTT; CDR3aa: CASSPSRAGELFF
j_gene: TRBJ2-1; v_gene: TRBV29-1; abundance: few; d_gene: TRBD1; CDR3nt: TGCAGCGTTGAAGGATGGGGGACAGGGGACTACAATGAGCAGTTCTTC; CDR3aa: CSVEGWGTGDYNEQFF
j_gene: TRBJ1-4; v_gene: TRBV29-1; abundance: .; d_gene: .; CDR3nt: TGCAGCGTTGTCGAGGCCCTTGGGCAACTGTTTTTT; CDR3aa: CSVVEALGQLFF
j_gene: TRBJ2-1; v_gene: TRBV5-1; abundance: few; d_gene: TRBD2; CDR3nt: TGCGCCAGCAGCTTGGGGCCTAGCGGATCCAATGAGCAGTTCTTC; CDR3aa: CASSLGPSGSNEQFF
j_gene: TRBJ1-1; v_gene: TRBV6-5; abundance: .; d_gene: .; CDR3nt: TGTGCCAGCAGGATAATACAGGGCAGGAACACTGAAGCTTTCTTT; CDR3aa: CASRIIQGRNTEAFF
j_gene: TRBJ2-1; v_gene: TRBV7-2; abundance: .; d_gene: .; CDR3nt: TGTGCCAGCAGGACGGGCTACAATGAGCAGTTCTTC; CDR3aa: CASRTGYNEQFF
j_gene: TRBJ2-3; v_gene: TRBV20-1; abundance: few; d_gene: .; CDR3nt: TGCAGTGCTAGTTTGTTTACGACAGATACGCAGTATTTT; CDR3aa: CSASLFTTDTQYF
j_gene: TRBJ2-5; v_gene: TRBV29-1; abundance: .; d_gene: .; CDR3nt: TGCAGCGTTGAAATTCTTGGAGGGCTAGAGACCCAGTACTTC; CDR3aa: CSVEILGGLETQYF